What follows describes a single T cell receptor (beta chain). The antigen is undetermined. Vbeta (60) and Jbeta (13) primers were used in the PCR. The method was immunoSEQ multiplex PCR; TCRdb's version includes in-frame clones alone and lacks a portion of them. There are around 110,000 clones in the sample; around 67% occur only once, and around 13% lies in the top ten. Nominal health characterized the donors when sampled, though unrecorded immune exposures were likely. The sample originates from a study of cytomegalovirus exposure and HLA in healthy donors. In the study overall: Around 81% of 398 genotyped donors fell in the Caucasian-associated ancestry cluster. Broader study findings: Sequence variants that were highly shared formed a cluster that was likely a sequencing artifact. The presence/absence work took it that sequencing depth was about the same across donors.

The germline CDR1 and CDR2 sequences are SGHTA and FQGNSA. This CDR3 is built from 15 residues. Trimming at V came to 5 bases and at J to 7 bases, leaving 9 bases not matched to a gene. This chain joins TRBV7-2 and TRBJ1-5, with TRBD1 matching 9 bases. The receptor comes from a woman aged 40 to 50 in good health and CMV-seropositive. Sequencing was done on a sample of PBMCs. CDR3 in DNA: TGTGCCAGCAGCAGCCTAGGGACAGGGACCCAGCCCCAGCATTTT. Protein sequence: CASSSLGTGTQPQHF.